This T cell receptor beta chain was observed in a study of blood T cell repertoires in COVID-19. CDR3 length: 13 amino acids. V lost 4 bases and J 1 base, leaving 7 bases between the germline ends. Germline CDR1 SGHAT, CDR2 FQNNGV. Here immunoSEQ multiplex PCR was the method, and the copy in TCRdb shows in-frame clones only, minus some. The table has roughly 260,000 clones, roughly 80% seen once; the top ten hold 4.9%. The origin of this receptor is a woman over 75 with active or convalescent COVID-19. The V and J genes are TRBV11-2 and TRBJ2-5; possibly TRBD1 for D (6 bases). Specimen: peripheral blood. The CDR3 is CASSWGPQETQYF. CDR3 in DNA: TGTGCCAGCAGCTGGGGGCCCCAAGAGACCCAGTACTTC. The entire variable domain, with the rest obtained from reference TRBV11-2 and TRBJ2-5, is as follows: EAGVAQSPRYKIIEKRQSVAFWCNPISGHATLYWYQQILGQGPKLLIQFQNNGVVDDSQLPKDRFSAERLKGVDSTLKIQPAKLEDSAVYLCASSWGPQETQYFGPGTRLLVL.